Below are 29 T cell receptor beta chains sequenced from a single sample in a study of Ad26.COV2.S vaccination and SARS-CoV-2 variants (dated by TCRdb to the early 2020s). Library preparation used the immunoSEQ multiplex PCR assay. In its TCRdb copy, this immuneACCESS table keeps in-frame sequences only and misses some clones. Where compared with another copy, unresolved V genes explain less than half of these, and the others have no known cause. Present in this sample are around 340,000 clones, 85% to 90% of which were seen just once. About 5% of the sample goes to the ten largest clones. Reading the label with the study, this specimen's treatment or condition is: around 19 received Ad26.COV2.S at low or high dose, single or two shots; about 5 received placebo; per-sample allocation not given. Repertoires of vaccine and placebo recipients were sequenced from samples taken on day 63 after the first injection.

The source was peripheral blood, collected in a trial of Ad26.COV2.S vaccine versus placebo. Receptors were obtained from a person aged 18 to 59 who received the Ad26.COV2.S COVID-19 vaccine or a placebo.

This sequence joins TRBV28 and TRBJ1-4; TRBD1 matches 11 bases. This CDR3 spans 15 amino acids. Trimming at V came to 3 bases and at J to 8 bases, leaving 5 bases not matched to a gene. From germline, CDR1 is MDHEN and CDR2 SYDVKM. The CDR3 loop reads CASSFGTGGQEKLFF. The CDR3 DNA follows: TGTGCCAGCAGTTTTGGGACAGGGGGTCAGGAAAAACTGTTTTTT.

This chain links TRBV28 with TRBJ2-6; D not certain. The V end lost 2 bases, the J end lost 1 base, and 9 bases lay between the germline ends. Germline values: CDR1 MDHEN, CDR2 SYDVKM. The CDR3 is 16 residues long. The CDR3 coding sequence is TGTGCCAGCAGTTTAAGCCTGGGTTCTGGGGCCAACGTCCTGACTTTC. Encoded protein: CASSLSLGSGANVLTF.

This chain joins TRBV4-2 and TRBJ1-2; 7 nucleotides match TRBD1. The J segment lost 2 bases and the V segment lost 2 bases, leaving 5 bases of the junction unmatched. The length of the CDR3 is 15 residues. Per germline, CDR1 LGHNA and CDR2 YNFKEQ. This CDR3 reads CASSQRSTGNYGYTF. The CDR3 DNA sequence: TGTGCCAGCAGCCAAAGATCGACAGGGAACTATGGCTACACCTTC.

With respect to this clone: At one of its ends the junction is not consistent with the germline gene, which may arise from a read error. CDR3 sequence reads: CASSLALRGYEQYF. CDR3 sequence (DNA): TGTGCCAGCAGCCTAGCCCTGCGGGGCTACGAGCAGTACTTC. The V and J genes are TRBV11-1 and TRBJ2-7; weak D call: TRBD2 (6 bases). Germline V lookup: CDR1 SGHAT, CDR2 FQDESV (reference sequence). CDR3 length: 14 residues.

This chain joins TRBV4-1 and TRBJ1-1; a possible D gene is TRBD1 (6 bases). The CDR3 sequence is 15 residues long. V was trimmed by 5 bases and J by 2 bases, leaving 15 bases between them. Germline CDR1 MGHRA, CDR2 YSYEKL. CDR3 sequence (DNA): TGCGCCAGCAGCTTCTCTAGGGGGGTAAACACTGAAGCTTTCTTT. It yields the protein CASSFSRGVNTEAFF.

The chain employs TRBV7-2 and TRBJ1-1; D possibly corresponds to TRBD1 (5 bases). The CDR3 extends over 13 amino acids. Germline V CDR1 and CDR2: SGHTA, FQGNSA. V lost 5 bases and J 1 base, leaving 8 bases between the germline ends. As DNA, the CDR3 is TGTGCCAGCAGCACGGACAAGAACACTGAAGCTTTCTTT. Amino acid sequence: CASSTDKNTEAFF.

This sequence joins TRBV18 and TRBJ1-1, with 8 bases matching TRBD1. The CDR3 is made up of 13 amino acids. Trimming at V came to 7 bases and at J to 6 bases, leaving 7 bases not matched to a gene. From germline, CDR1 is KGHSH and CDR2 LQKENI. CDR3 amino acids: CASCPQGDAEAFF. In nucleotides, the CDR3 is TGTGCCAGCTGCCCACAGGGGGACGCTGAAGCTTTCTTT.

The J gene is TRBJ1-5, the V gene TRBV24-1; D unclear. Germline CDR1 is KGHDR and CDR2 is SFDVKD. The CDR3 sequence is 13 residues long. Between the trimmed V and J ends, which lost 5 bases and 3 bases, there was a span of 7 bases. CDR3 region: CATSGGFNQPQHF. The CDR3 DNA sequence: TGTGCCACCAGTGGAGGGTTCAATCAGCCCCAGCATTTT.

This clone was observed a few times. The rearrangement joins TRBV19 to TRBJ1-2; TRBD1 might be the D (6 bases). V lost 5 bases and J lost 2, with 18 bases in between. Per the germline V gene, CDR1 is LNHDA and CDR2 is SQIVND (reference sequence). The CDR3 spans 16 residues. The CDR3 is CASSVAQWTDNYGYTF. Written as DNA, the CDR3 is TGTGCCAGTAGTGTAGCCCAATGGACAGACAACTATGGCTACACCTTC.

The rearrangement links TRBV7-2 to TRBJ1-4; possibly TRBD1 for D (5 bases). The CDR3 sequence is 14 residues long. CDR1 and CDR2 from the germline V gene are SGHTA and FQGNSA. Between the trimmed V and J ends, which lost 0 bases and 5 bases, there was a span of 7 bases. The CDR3 is CASSLARENEKLFF. DNA of the CDR3: TGTGCCAGCAGCTTAGCCAGGGAGAATGAAAAACTGTTTTTT.

V gene TRBV7-9 combines with J gene TRBJ2-7; D call uncertain. This CDR3 comprises 13 residues. Trimming cost V 4 bases and J 1 base, with 8 bases left between them. CDR1 is SEHNR, CDR2 FQNEAQ, per germline (reference sequence). CDR3 sequence: CASSSPASYEQYF. As DNA, the CDR3 is TGTGCCAGCAGCTCCCCTGCTTCCTACGAGCAGTACTTC.

The chain is built from TRBV24-1 and TRBJ2-3; unclear D gene. The CDR3 runs to 12 residues. CDR1 is KGHDR, CDR2 SFDVKD, per germline. V lost 2 bases, J lost 9 bases, and 8 bases lay in between. The CDR3 reads CATSDWGYTQYF. The CDR3 coding sequence is TGTGCCACCAGTGATTGGGGTTACACGCAGTATTTT.

As concerns this clone: Other DNA sequences in this specimen translate into the identical CDR3. The J gene is TRBJ1-5, the V gene TRBV6-1; D remains ambiguous. This CDR3 has 13 amino acids. V was shortened by 1 base and J by 4 bases, with 5 bases between the two germline ends. CDR1 and CDR2 from the germline V gene are MNHNS and SASEGT. CDR3 coding DNA: TGTGCCAGCAGTGAAGTCTCGAATCAGCCCCAGCATTTT. It encodes CASSEVSNQPQHF.

The chain couples TRBV9 to TRBJ2-7; D is uncertain. CDR3 length: 13 amino acids. V lost 0 bases and J 4 bases, leaving 8 bases between the germline ends. The germline CDR1 and CDR2 sequences are SGDLS and YYNGEE. CDR3 loop: CASSVGPLYEQYF. As DNA, the CDR3 is TGTGCCAGCAGCGTAGGCCCCCTATACGAGCAGTACTTC.

The J gene is TRBJ2-7, the V gene TRBV7-8; TRBD1 is a possible D gene (6 bases). V dropped 5 bases and J dropped 0 bases, with 14 bases sitting between them. Germline CDR1 and CDR2: SGHVS and FQNEAQ. The CDR3 runs to 15 residues. The CDR3 here is CASSLGQTLSYEQYF. CDR3 nucleotide sequence: TGTGCCAGCAGCCTAGGACAGACTCTCTCCTACGAGCAGTACTTC.

This chain uses TRBV28 with TRBJ1-5; a weak D match, TRBD1 (6 bases). The CDR3 length is 15 residues. The germline V gene encodes CDR1 MDHEN and CDR2 SYDVKM. Trimming pared 5 bases from V and 3 bases from J, leaving 14 bases between. The CDR3 region has the DNA TGTGCCAGCAGTCCTGGGGACATATTCAATCAGCCCCAGCATTTT. Encoded protein: CASSPGDIFNQPQHF.

The chain employs TRBV30 and TRBJ1-1; D gene uncertain. The CDR3 runs to 15 residues. Germline lookup yields CDR1 GTSNPN and CDR2 SVGIG (reference sequence). Trimming stripped 2 bases from V and 6 bases from J, with 19 bases between. CDR3 in amino acids: CAWSPEGIGLAEAFF. In DNA form, the CDR3 reads TGTGCCTGGAGTCCTGAGGGAATAGGGCTCGCTGAAGCTTTCTTT.

This rearrangement joins TRBV19 to TRBJ1-5; D unclear. Trimming removed 3 bases from V and 3 bases from J, with 9 bases in between. Germline V gives CDR1 LNHDA, CDR2 SQIVND (reference sequence). This CDR3 spans 14 amino acids. The CDR3: CASSITGPNQPQHF. For the CDR3, the DNA is TGTGCCAGTAGTATTACTGGACCCAATCAGCCCCAGCATTTT.

DNA of the CDR3: TGTGCCACCAAGGGATATGGTCCGGGACAGGGACTTAATTCACCCCTCCACTTT. Protein product: CATKGYGPGQGLNSPLHF. The V and J genes are TRBV10-3 and TRBJ1-6, with 9 bases matching TRBD1. With 10 bases clipped from V and 6 bases from J, the junction kept 19 bases outside the gene matches. The CDR3 is 18 amino acids. Germline-derived CDR1 and CDR2 are ENHRY and SYGVKD.

This clone appeared a few times. The chain joins TRBV6-5 to TRBJ1-2; weak D call: TRBD1 (5 bases). Trimming took off 2 bases at V and 4 bases at J, with 14 bases between the two ends. This CDR3 has 15 amino acids. The germline CDR1 and CDR2 sequences are MNHEY and SVGAGI. The CDR3, as DNA: TGTGCCAGCAGTTACGGGGGAGGAGACGGCTATGGCTACACCTTC. Residues: CASSYGGGDGYGYTF.

The V call is TRBV19, the J call TRBJ1-1; D call uncertain. CDR3 length: 13 amino acids. CDR1 and CDR2 from the germline V gene are LNHDA and SQIVND (reference sequence). Trimming removed 9 bases from V and 0 bases from J, with 11 bases in between. CDR3 loop: CASRDNMNTEAFF. For the CDR3, the DNA is TGTGCCAGCCGTGACAATATGAACACTGAAGCTTTCTTT.

The V call is TRBV6-5, the J call TRBJ2-5, with D perhaps matching TRBD1 (5 bases). The CDR3 extends over 16 amino acids. Germline assignment: CDR1 MNHEY and CDR2 SVGAGI. V was pared by 0 bases and J by 2 bases, with 13 bases between. The CDR3 nucleotides read TGTGCCAGCAGTTACTCGTTCAGGGTCATTCAAGAGACCCAGTACTTC. Protein: CASSYSFRVIQETQYF.

V and J are TRBV30 and TRBJ1-5; 7 nucleotides align to TRBD1. Germline V lookup: CDR1 GTSNPN, CDR2 SVGIG (reference sequence). The J segment lost 6 bases and the V segment lost 2 bases, leaving 10 bases of the junction unmatched. This CDR3 spans 15 amino acids. The CDR3 DNA follows: TGTGCCTGGAGTAAAACTGACAGGGTGGGTCAGCCCCAGCATTTT. This sequence encodes CAWSKTDRVGQPQHF.

This chain uses TRBV5-5 with TRBJ2-1; tentative D call: TRBD1 (5 bases). The CDR3 has 16 residues. Germline loops: CDR1 SGHKS, CDR2 YYEKEE (reference sequence). V was shortened by 0 bases and J by 4 bases, with 14 bases between the two germline ends. The CDR3 coding sequence is TGTGCCAGCAGCTTGGCTTCCGGACCAGGGTACAATGAGCAGTTCTTC. It yields the protein CASSLASGPGYNEQFF.

This clone was recorded only once. This chain links TRBV4-3 with TRBJ1-1, with D maybe TRBD1 (6 bases). Between the trimmed V and J ends, which lost 4 bases and 1 base, there was a span of 16 bases. Germline V CDR1 and CDR2: LGHNA, YSLEER. This CDR3 comprises 16 residues. CDR3 protein: CASSRQEGGANTEAFF. For the CDR3, the DNA is TGCGCCAGCAGCCGACAGGAAGGCGGGGCGAACACTGAAGCTTTCTTT.

Turning to this clone: The sample holds other DNA sequences that translate to the same CDR3. This sequence joins TRBV24-1 and TRBJ2-1; 7 nucleotides match TRBD2. The J segment lost 1 base and the V segment lost 7 bases, leaving 3 bases of the junction unmatched. The V gene's germline CDR1 is KGHDR and CDR2 SFDVKD. The CDR3 totals 14 residues. The CDR3 loop is CATSLGGSYNEQFF. CDR3 sequence (DNA): TGTGCCACCAGCCTGGGGGGGTCCTACAATGAGCAGTTCTTC.

The chain has TRBV15 and TRBJ1-5, with a tentative D call TRBD1 (5 bases). Germline CDR1 LNHNV, CDR2 YYDKDF (reference sequence). Trimming left V 0 bases short and J 0 bases short, with 12 bases between. The CDR3 extends over 17 amino acids. For the CDR3, the DNA is TGTGCCACCAGCAGAGATTCGTGGGGGAATAGCAATCAGCCCCAGCATTTT. This codes for CATSRDSWGNSNQPQHF.

The chain is built from TRBV19 and TRBJ2-1; 7 bases line up with TRBD1. The ends lost 5 bases at V and 0 bases at J; junction bases unmatched: 13. The CDR3 is made up of 18 amino acids. The germline V gene has CDR1 LNHDA and CDR2 SQIVND (reference sequence). The CDR3 DNA reads as TGTGCCAGTAGTCTCCGTCCCGGGACAGTTAGCTCCTACAATGAGCAGTTCTTC. This sequence encodes CASSLRPGTVSSYNEQFF.

The rearrangement joins TRBV6-2 or TRBV6-3 to TRBJ1-1; TRBD1 agrees at 8 bases. V dropped 4 bases and J dropped 6; count of bases not matched to a gene: 7. In germline, CDR1 is MNHEY, CDR2 SVGEGT. The CDR3 is 14 residues long. CDR3 DNA: TGTGCCAGCAGTTCACCCGCGGACAGGGCTGAAGCTTTCTTT. Amino acid sequence: CASSSPADRAEAFF.